This T cell receptor beta chain was captured by sequencing in a study of preoperative IRX-2 immunotherapy in early breast cancer. As to treatment: preoperative locoregional IRX-2 cytokine immunotherapy. Patients received preoperative, locoregional IRX-2 cytokine immunotherapy in a phase Ib study. Method: immunoSEQ multiplex PCR; TCRdb's copy keeps in-frame clones and lacks some. The sample shows 6,500 to 9,500 clones, 80% of them seen only once. Germline CDR1 LNHDA, CDR2 SQIVND (reference sequence). The length of the CDR3 is 14 residues. V lost 5 bases, J lost 7 bases, and 9 bases stayed unmatched. This chain links TRBV19 with TRBJ2-7, with TRBD1 matching over 9 bases. The clonotype comes from a human donor with breast cancer. This specimen was tumor tissue, taken after IRX-2 immunotherapy. The CDR3 is CASSAPGQGGEQYF. The CDR3 DNA reads as TGTGCCAGTAGTGCCCCGGGACAGGGCGGGGAGCAGTACTTC.